This T cell receptor (beta chain) was identified in a study of shared clonotypes between healthy human individuals. Study observations and caveats: In this cohort, only blood was sampled, and tissue repertoires likely differ.

Germline-derived CDR1 and CDR2 are SNHLY and FYNNEI. This CDR3 region has 17 residues. Trimming cost V 6 bases and J 2 bases; bases outside gene matches: 14. This clone came up once. Its target is not known. Method: immunoSEQ multiplex PCR; TCRdb's copy keeps in-frame clones and lacks some. The sample holds about 1 million clones, roughly 75% seen once. Sequencing was performed on memory CD4+ T cells sorted from blood. Subset denoted: CD45RA-negative fraction. The receptor was derived from a young man in good health. The rearrangement links TRBV2 to TRBJ2-5, with 8 bases matching TRBD2. CDR3 residues: CASRRSALAGLQETQYF. As DNA, the CDR3 is TGTGCCAGCAGAAGAAGTGCCCTAGCGGGTCTACAAGAGACCCAGTACTTC. Filled out from reference TRBV2 and TRBJ2-5, the complete variable domain reads EPEVTQTPSHQVTQMGQEVILRCVPISNHLYFYWYRQILGQKVEFLVSFYNNEISEKSEIFDDQFSVERPDGSNFTLKIRSTKLEDSAMYFCASRRSALAGLQETQYFGPGTRLLVL.